This T cell receptor beta chain was captured in a study of shared clonotypes between healthy human individuals. Libraries were prepared by immunoSEQ multiplex PCR; TCRdb keeps only in-frame clonotypes and omits some of them. Of some 2,500,000 clones in the sample, roughly 93% were seen once. In the case of this clone: Its target is unknown.

Study-wide results and caveats: Memory subsets generally showed lower estimated richness than naive subsets.

This CDR3 has 14 residues. V shed 0 bases and J shed 7 bases, with 12 bases lying between them. The V gene's germline CDR1 is MNHEY and CDR2 SVGAGI. The chain has TRBV6-5 and TRBJ2-5; a weak D match, TRBD2 (6 bases). Sequencing used naive CD4+ T cells from PBMCs. Regarding subset: CD45RA+ positively selected. This sequence originates from a man aged 18 to 29 in good health. Some clones in this sample may be carry-over from other donors' samples. CDR3 amino acids: CASSYSGLGATQYF. The CDR3 bases are TGTGCCAGCAGTTACTCGGGACTGGGCGCGACCCAGTACTTC.